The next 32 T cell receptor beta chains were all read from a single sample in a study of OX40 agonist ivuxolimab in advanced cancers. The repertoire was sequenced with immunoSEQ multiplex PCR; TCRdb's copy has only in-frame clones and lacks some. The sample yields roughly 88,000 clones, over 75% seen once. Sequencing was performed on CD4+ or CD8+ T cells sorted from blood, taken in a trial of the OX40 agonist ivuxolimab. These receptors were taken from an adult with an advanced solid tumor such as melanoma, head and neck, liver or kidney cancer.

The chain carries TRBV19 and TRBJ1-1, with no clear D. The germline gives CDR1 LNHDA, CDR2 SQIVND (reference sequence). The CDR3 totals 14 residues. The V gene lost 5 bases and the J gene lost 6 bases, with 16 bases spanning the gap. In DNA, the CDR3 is TGTGCCAGTAGTGTGACGGCCGCGGGCGCTGAAGCTTTCTTT. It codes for CASSVTAAGAEAFF.

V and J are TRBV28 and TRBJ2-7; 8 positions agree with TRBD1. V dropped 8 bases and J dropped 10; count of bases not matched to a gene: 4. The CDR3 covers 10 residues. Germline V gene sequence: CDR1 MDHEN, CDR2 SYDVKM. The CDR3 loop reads CASQGAKQYF. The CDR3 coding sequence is TGTGCCAGCCAGGGGGCAAAACAGTACTTC. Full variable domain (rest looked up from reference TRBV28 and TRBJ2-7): DVKVTQSSRYLVKRTGEKVFLECVQDMDHENMFWYRQDPGLGLRLIYFSYDVKMKEKGDIPEGYSVSREKKERFSLILESASTNQTSMYLCASQGAKQYFGPGTRLTVT.

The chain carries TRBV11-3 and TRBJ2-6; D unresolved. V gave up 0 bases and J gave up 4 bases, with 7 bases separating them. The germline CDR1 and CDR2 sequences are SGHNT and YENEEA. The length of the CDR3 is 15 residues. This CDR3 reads CASSLELLGANVLTF. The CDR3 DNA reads TGTGCCAGCAGCTTAGAACTCCTCGGGGCCAACGTCCTGACTTTC.

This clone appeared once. In DNA, the CDR3 is TGTGCCAGCAGCTTAGGAGACAGGGTCAGCAATCAGCCCCAGCATTTT. Its protein is CASSLGDRVSNQPQHF. The rearrangement uses TRBV7-2 and TRBJ1-5; 7 bases align to TRBD1. Trimming took 1 base from V and 1 from J; bases not matched to a gene: 4. CDR1 and CDR2 from the germline V gene are SGHTA and FQGNSA. CDR3 length: 16 residues.

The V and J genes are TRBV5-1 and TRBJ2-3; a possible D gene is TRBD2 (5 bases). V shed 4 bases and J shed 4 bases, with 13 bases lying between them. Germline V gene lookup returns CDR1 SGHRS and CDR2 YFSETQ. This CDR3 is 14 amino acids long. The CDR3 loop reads CASSPGLAADTQYF. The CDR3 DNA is TGCGCCAGCAGCCCTGGCCTAGCCGCAGATACGCAGTATTTT.

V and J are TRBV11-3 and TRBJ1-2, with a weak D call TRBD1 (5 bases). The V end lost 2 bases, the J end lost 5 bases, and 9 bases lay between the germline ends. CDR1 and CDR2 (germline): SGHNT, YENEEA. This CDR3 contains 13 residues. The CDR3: CASSLPGVYGYTF. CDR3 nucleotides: TGTGCCAGCAGCTTACCGGGGGTGTATGGCTACACCTTC.

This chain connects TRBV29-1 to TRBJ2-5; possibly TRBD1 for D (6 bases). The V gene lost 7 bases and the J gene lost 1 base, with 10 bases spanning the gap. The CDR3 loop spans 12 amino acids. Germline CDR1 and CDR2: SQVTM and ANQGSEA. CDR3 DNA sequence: TGCAGCGGACAGGACTTCCAAGAGACCCAGTACTTC. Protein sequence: CSGQDFQETQYF. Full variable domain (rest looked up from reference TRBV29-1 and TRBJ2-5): SAVISQKPSRDICQRGTSLTIQCQVDSQVTMMFWYRQQPGQSLTLIATANQGSEATYESGFVIDKFPISRPNLTFSTLTVSNMSPEDSSIYLCSGQDFQETQYFGPGTRLLVL.

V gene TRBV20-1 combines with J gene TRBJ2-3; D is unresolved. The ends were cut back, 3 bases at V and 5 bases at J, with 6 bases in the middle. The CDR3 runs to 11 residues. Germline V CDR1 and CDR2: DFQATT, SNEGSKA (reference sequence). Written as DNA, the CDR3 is TGCAGTGCTAGGACCGGAGATACGCAGTATTTT. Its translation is CSARTGDTQYF.

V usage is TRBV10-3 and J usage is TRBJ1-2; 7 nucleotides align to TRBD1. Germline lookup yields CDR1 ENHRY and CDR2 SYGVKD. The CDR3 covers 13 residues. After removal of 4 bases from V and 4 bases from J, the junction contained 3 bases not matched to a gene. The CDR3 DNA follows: TGTGCCATCAGTGGCGACAGGGCCTATGGCTACACCTTC. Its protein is CAISGDRAYGYTF.

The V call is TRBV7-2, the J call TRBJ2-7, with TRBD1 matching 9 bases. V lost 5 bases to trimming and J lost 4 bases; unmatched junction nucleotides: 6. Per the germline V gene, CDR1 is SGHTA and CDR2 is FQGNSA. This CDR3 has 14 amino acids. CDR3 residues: CASSPGTGHYEQYF. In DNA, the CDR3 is TGTGCCAGCAGCCCCGGGACAGGGCATTACGAGCAGTACTTC. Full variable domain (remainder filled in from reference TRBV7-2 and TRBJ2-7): GAGVSQSPSNKVTEKGKDVELRCDPISGHTALYWYRQSLGQGLEFLIYFQGNSAPDKSGLPSDRFSAERTGGSVSTLTIQRTQQEDSAVYLCASSPGTGHYEQYFGPGTRLTVT.

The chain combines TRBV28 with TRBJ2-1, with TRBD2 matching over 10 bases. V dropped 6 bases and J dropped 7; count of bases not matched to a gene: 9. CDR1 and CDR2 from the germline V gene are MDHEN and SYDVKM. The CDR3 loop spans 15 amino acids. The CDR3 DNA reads TGTGCCAGCAGCCCCGGGGGAGCGGGAGGGAATGAGCAGTTCTTC. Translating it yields CASSPGGAGGNEQFF.

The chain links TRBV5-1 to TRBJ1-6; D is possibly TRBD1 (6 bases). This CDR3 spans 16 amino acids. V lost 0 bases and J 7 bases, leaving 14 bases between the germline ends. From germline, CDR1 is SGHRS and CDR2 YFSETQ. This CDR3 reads CASSLAGDGGNSPLHF. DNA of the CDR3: TGCGCCAGCAGCTTGGCCGGGGACGGGGGCAATTCACCCCTCCACTTT.

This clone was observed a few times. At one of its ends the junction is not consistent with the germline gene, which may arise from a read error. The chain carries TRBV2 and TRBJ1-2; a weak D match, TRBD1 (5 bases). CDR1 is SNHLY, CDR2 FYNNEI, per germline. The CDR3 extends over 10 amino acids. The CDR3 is CASRPWTPFF. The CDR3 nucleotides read TGTGCCAGTAGGCCTTGGACACCTTTTTTC.

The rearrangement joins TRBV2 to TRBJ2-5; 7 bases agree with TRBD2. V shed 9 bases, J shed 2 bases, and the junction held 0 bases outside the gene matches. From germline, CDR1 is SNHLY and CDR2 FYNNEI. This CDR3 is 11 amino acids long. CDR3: CARAGQETQYF. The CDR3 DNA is TGTGCCAGAGCGGGACAAGAGACCCAGTACTTC. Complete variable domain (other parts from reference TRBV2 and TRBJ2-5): EPEVTQTPSHQVTQMGQEVILRCVPISNHLYFYWYRQILGQKVEFLVSFYNNEISEKSEIFDDQFSVERPDGSNFTLKIRSTKLEDSAMYFCARAGQETQYFGPGTRLLVL.

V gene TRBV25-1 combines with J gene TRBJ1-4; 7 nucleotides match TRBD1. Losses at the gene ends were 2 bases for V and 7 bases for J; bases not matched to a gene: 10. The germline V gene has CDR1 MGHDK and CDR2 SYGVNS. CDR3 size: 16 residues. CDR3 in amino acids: CASSEATTTGSEKLFF. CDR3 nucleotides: TGTGCCAGCAGTGAAGCGACAACGACAGGGAGTGAAAAACTGTTTTTT.

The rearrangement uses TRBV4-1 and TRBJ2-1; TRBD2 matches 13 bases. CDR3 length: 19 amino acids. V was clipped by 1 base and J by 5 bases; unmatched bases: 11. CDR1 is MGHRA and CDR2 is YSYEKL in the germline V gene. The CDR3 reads CASSQGRLAGGLQNNEQFF. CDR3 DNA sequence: TGCGCCAGCAGCCAAGGGAGACTAGCGGGAGGCCTCCAAAACAATGAGCAGTTCTTC.

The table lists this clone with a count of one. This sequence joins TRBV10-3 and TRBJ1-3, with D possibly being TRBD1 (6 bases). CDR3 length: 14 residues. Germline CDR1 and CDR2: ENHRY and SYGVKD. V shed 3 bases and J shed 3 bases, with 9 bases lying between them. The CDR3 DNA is TGTGCCATCAGTGATCAGGGGATTGGAAACACCATATATTTT. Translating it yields CAISDQGIGNTIYF.

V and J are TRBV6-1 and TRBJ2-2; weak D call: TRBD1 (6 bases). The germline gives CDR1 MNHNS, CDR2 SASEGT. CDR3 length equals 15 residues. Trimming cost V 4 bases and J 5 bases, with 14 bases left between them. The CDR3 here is CASSVQGTGTGELFF. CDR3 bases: TGTGCCAGCAGTGTGCAGGGCACAGGGACCGGGGAGCTGTTTTTT.

CDR3 amino acids: CASSFTGALGYGYTF. The CDR3 region has the DNA TGTGCCAGCAGTTTCACGGGGGCTCTCGGGTATGGCTACACCTTC. This chain connects TRBV6-5 to TRBJ1-2; tentatively, D is TRBD1 (6 bases). The germline V and J ends were trimmed by 4 bases and 5 bases, with 17 bases remaining between them. The CDR3 extends over 15 amino acids. CDR1 and CDR2 (germline): MNHEY, SVGAGI.

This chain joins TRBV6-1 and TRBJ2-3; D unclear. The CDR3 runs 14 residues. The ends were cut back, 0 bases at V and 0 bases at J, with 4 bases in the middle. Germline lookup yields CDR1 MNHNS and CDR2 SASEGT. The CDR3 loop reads CASSEARSTDTQYF. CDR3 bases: TGTGCCAGCAGTGAAGCAAGGAGCACAGATACGCAGTATTTT.

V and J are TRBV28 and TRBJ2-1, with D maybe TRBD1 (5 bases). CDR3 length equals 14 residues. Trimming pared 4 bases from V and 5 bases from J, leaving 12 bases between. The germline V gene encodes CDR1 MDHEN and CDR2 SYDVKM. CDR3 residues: CASSSLDTHNEQFF. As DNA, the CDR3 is TGTGCCAGCAGTTCCTTGGACACGCACAATGAGCAGTTCTTC. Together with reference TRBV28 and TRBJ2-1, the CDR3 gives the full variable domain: DVKVTQSSRYLVKRTGEKVFLECVQDMDHENMFWYRQDPGLGLRLIYFSYDVKMKEKGDIPEGYSVSREKKERFSLILESASTNQTSMYLCASSSLDTHNEQFFGPGTRLTVL.

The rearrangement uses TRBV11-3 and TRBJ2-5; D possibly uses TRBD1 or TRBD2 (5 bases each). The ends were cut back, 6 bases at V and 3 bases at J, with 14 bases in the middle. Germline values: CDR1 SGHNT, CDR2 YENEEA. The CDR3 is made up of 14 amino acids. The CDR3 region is CASRHGASEETQYF. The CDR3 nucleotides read TGTGCCAGCAGGCACGGGGCGAGTGAAGAGACCCAGTACTTC.

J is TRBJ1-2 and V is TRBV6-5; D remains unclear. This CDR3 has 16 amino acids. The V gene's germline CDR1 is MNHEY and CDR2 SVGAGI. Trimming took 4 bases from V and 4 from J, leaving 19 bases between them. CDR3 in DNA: TGTGCCAGCAGTTCGGGAGTGGATAATCGATTCTATGGCTACACCTTC. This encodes CASSSGVDNRFYGYTF.

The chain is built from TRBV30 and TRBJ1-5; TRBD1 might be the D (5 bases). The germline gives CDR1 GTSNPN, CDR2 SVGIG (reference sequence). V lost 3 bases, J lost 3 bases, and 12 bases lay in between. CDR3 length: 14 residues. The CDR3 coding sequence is TGTGCCTGGAGCTTGGGGGACTTCAATCAGCCCCAGCATTTT. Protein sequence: CAWSLGDFNQPQHF.

The CDR3 loop reads CASSVERAVVGETQYF. The CDR3 bases are TGTGCCAGCAGCGTAGAAAGAGCGGTAGTCGGGGAGACCCAGTACTTC. The chain couples TRBV9 to TRBJ2-5; possible D gene TRBD2, 5 bases. CDR1 and CDR2 (germline): SGDLS, YYNGEE. V was pared by 0 bases and J by 5 bases, with 17 bases between. This CDR3 spans 16 amino acids. Full variable domain (outside the CDR3, taken from reference TRBV9 and TRBJ2-5): DSGVTQTPKHLITATGQRVTLRCSPRSGDLSVYWYQQSLDQGLQFLIQYYNGEERAKGNILERFSAQQFPDLHSELNLSSLELGDSALYFCASSVERAVVGETQYFGPGTRLLVL.

The CDR3 region is CAWSVGLAGSQETQYF. CDR3 in DNA: TGTGCCTGGAGTGTCGGGCTAGCGGGCAGTCAAGAGACCCAGTACTTC. The genes are TRBV30 and TRBJ2-5, with 8 positions matching TRBD2. This CDR3 is 16 amino acids long. Germline V CDR1 and CDR2: GTSNPN, SVGIG (reference sequence). Losses at the gene ends were 0 bases for V and 2 bases for J; bases not matched to a gene: 8.

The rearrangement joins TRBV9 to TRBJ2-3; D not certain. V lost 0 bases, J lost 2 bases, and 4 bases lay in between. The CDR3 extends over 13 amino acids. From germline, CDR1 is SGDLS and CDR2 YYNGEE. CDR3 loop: CASSVVVTDTQYF. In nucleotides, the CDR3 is TGTGCCAGCAGCGTAGTCGTCACAGATACGCAGTATTTT.

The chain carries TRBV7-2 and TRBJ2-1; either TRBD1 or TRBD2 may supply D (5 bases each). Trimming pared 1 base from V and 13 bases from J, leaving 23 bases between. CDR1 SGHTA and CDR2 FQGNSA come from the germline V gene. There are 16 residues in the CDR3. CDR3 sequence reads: CASSLDLGGTKHYQFF. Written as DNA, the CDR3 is TGTGCCAGCAGCTTAGATCTTGGGGGAACTAAACACTATCAGTTCTTC.

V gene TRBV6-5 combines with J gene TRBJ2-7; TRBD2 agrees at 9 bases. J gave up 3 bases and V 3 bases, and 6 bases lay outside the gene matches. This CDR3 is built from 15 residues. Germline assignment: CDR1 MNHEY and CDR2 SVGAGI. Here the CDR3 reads CASSYSAGGDYEQYV. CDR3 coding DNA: TGTGCCAGCAGTTATTCGGCGGGAGGGGACTACGAGCAGTACGTC.

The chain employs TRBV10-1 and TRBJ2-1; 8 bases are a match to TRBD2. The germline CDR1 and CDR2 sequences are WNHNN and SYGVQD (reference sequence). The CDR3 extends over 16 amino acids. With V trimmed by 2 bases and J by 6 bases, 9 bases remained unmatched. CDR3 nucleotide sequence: TGCGCCAGCAGTGAGAATACGGGAGGGCCGGGCAATGAGCAGTTCTTC. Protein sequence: CASSENTGGPGNEQFF.

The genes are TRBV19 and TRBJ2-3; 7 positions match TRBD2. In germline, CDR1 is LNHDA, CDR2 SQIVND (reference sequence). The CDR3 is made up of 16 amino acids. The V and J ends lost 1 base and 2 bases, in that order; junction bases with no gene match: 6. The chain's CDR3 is CASSIGLAVSTDTQYF. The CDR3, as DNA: TGTGCCAGTAGTATAGGACTAGCCGTATCCACAGATACGCAGTATTTT. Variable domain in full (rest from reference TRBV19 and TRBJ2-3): DGGITQSPKYLFRKEGQNVTLSCEQNLNHDAMYWYRQDPGQGLRLIYYSQIVNDFQKGDIAEGYSVSREKKESFPLTVTSAQKNPTAFYLCASSIGLAVSTDTQYFGPGTRLTVL.

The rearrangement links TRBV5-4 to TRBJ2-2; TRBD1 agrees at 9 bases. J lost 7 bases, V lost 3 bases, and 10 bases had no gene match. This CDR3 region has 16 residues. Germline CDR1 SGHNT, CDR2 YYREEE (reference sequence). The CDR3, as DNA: TGTGCCAGCAGCTCCAAATACAGGGGGCGCGTCGGGGAGCTGTTTTTT. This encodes CASSSKYRGRVGELFF.